These 2 T cell receptor beta chains originate from one sample sequenced in a study of T cells in Graves' hyperthyroidism and ophthalmopathy. From RNA transcripts, TCR beta CDR3 regions were amplified. TCR CDR3 underwent first-round RT-PCR with the HTBI primer set. Each CDR3 protein is one row after TCRdb ran MiXCR on the multiplex PCR reads. The sample shows roughly 380,000 distinct CDR3 sequences, around 18% of them seen only once. Sequencing used blood. These receptors originate from a woman in her thirties or forties with Graves' ophthalmopathy.

There are many counts of this clonotype. The rearrangement links TRBV19 to TRBJ2-7; TRBD1 matches 7 bases. V trimming: 3 bases; J trimming: 0 bases; junction bases outside the gene matches: 2. CDR1 and CDR2 from the germline V gene are LNHDA and SQIVND (reference sequence). The CDR3 loop spans 14 amino acids. Here the CDR3 reads CASSIGDSSYEQYF. As DNA, the CDR3 is TGTGCCAGTAGTATTGGGGACAGCTCCTACGAGCAGTACTTC. Filled out from reference TRBV19 and TRBJ2-7, the complete variable domain reads DGGITQSPKYLFRKEGQNVTLSCEQNLNHDAMYWYRQDPGQGLRLIYYSQIVNDFQKGDIAEGYSVSREKKESFPLTVTSAQKNPTAFYLCASSIGDSSYEQYFGPGTRLTVT.

This clonotype showed up many times. The CDR3 DNA reads TGTGCCAGCAGCCAATGGACCGGGACTTCGGCAGAGCAGTACTTC. Translation gives CASSQWTGTSAEQYF. V and J are TRBV3-1 and TRBJ2-7, with a tentative D call TRBD2 (6 bases). Germline lookup yields CDR1 LGHDT and CDR2 YNNKEL (reference sequence). Between the trimmed V and J ends, which lost 2 bases and 7 bases, there was a span of 18 bases. This CDR3 region has 15 residues.